What follows are 5 T cell receptor beta chains derived from one specimen sequenced in a study of T cells in tuberculosis. Sorting used thawed, overnight-rested PBMC stained with anti-CD3, a viability dye and GMM-loaded CD1B tetramer. The lipid loaded on the CD1B tetramers was C32 glucose monomycolate from Rhodococcus equi. Sequenced by immunoSEQ multiplex PCR; TCRdb stores in-frame clones only, minus some. This sample has 70,000 to 95,000 clones, with about nine tenths found just once. The sample taken for sequencing was CD1b-GMM tetramer-negative cells sorted from PBMCs. Receptors were obtained from an adult woman with latent tuberculosis.

The chain joins TRBV5-4 to TRBJ1-2; D ambiguous. V lost 3 bases and J lost 4, with 13 bases in between. The CDR3 length is 14 residues. Per germline, CDR1 SGHNT and CDR2 YYREEE (reference sequence). The DNA for the CDR3 is TGTGCCAGCAGCTCGACTATAGGGTTCTATGGCTACACCTTC. Protein sequence: CASSSTIGFYGYTF.

The rearrangement links TRBV6-5 to TRBJ2-5; D unresolved. V shed 6 bases and J shed 2 bases, with 4 bases lying between them. Looked up from germline, CDR1 is MNHEY and CDR2 is SVGAGI. The CDR3 is made up of 11 amino acids. CDR3 residues: CASSQQETQYF. In nucleotides, the CDR3 is TGTGCCAGCAGCCAGCAAGAGACCCAGTACTTC.

V is TRBV6-1 and J is TRBJ2-1; TRBD1 matches at 10 bases. Unmatched junction bases numbered 6, after V lost 4 bases and J lost 6 bases. The CDR3 is 15 residues long. Per the germline V gene, CDR1 is MNHNS and CDR2 is SASEGT. CDR3 in DNA: TGTGCCAGCAGTGGATGGACAGGGGGGATCAATGAGCAGTTCTTC. Translated, it gives CASSGWTGGINEQFF.

The chain employs TRBV7-2 and TRBJ2-2; tentatively, D is TRBD2 (5 bases). Trimming took 1 base from V and 1 from J, leaving 10 bases between them. The CDR3 runs 16 residues. Germline-derived CDR1 and CDR2 are SGHTA and FQGNSA. The CDR3 DNA is TGTGCCAGCAGCTTAGTGGGGAGCTTGAACACCGGGGAGCTGTTTTTT. Protein: CASSLVGSLNTGELFF.

The V call is TRBV7-2, the J call TRBJ1-4; tentatively, D is TRBD1 (5 bases). The CDR3 consists of 15 residues. V was clipped by 5 bases and J by 7 bases, with 17 bases between them. Germline CDR1 and CDR2: SGHTA and FQGNSA. In DNA form, the CDR3 reads TGTGCCAGCAGCGTGGAGGGCAGGGAGGGTGAAAAACTGTTTTTT. Its protein product is CASSVEGREGEKLFF.